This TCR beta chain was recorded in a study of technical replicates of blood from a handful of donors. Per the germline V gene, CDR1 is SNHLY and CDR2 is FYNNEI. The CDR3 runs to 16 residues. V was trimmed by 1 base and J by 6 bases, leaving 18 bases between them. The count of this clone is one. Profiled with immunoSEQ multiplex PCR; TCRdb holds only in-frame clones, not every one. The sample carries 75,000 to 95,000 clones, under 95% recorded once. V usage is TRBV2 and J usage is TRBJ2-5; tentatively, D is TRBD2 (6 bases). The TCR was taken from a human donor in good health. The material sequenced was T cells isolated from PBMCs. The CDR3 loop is CASSEGARGGGQTQYF. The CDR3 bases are TGTGCCAGCAGTGAAGGAGCTAGGGGCGGAGGGCAGACCCAGTACTTC.